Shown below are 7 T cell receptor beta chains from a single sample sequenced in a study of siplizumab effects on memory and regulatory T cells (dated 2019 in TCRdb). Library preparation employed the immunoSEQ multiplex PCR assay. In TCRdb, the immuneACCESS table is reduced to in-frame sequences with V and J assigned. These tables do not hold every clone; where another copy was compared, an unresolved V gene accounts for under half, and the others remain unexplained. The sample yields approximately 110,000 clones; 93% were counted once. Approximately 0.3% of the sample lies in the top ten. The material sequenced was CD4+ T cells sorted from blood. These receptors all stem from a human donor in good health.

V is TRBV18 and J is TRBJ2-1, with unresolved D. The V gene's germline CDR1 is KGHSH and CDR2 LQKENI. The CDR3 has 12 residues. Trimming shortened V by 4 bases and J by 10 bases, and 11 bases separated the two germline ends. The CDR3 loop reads CASSLPSGEQFF. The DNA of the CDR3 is TGTGCCAGCTCACTCCCCTCCGGCGAGCAGTTCTTC. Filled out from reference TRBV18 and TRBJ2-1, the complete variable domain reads NAGVMQNPRHLVRRRGQEARLRCSPMKGHSHVYWYRQLPEEGLKFMVYLQKENIIDESGMPKERFSAEFPKEGPSILRIQQVVRGDSAAYFCASSLPSGEQFFGPGTRLTVL.

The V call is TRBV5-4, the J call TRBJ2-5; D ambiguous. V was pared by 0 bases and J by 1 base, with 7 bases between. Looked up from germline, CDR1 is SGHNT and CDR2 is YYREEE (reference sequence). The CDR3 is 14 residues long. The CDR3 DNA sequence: TGTGCCAGCAGCTTGGAGGCAGCCCAAGAGACCCAGTACTTC. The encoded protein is CASSLEAAQETQYF.

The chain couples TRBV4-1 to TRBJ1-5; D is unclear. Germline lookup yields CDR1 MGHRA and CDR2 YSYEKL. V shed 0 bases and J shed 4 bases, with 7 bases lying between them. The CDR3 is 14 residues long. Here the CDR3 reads CASSQEFPNQPQHF. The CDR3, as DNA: TGCGCCAGCAGCCAAGAATTTCCGAATCAGCCCCAGCATTTT.

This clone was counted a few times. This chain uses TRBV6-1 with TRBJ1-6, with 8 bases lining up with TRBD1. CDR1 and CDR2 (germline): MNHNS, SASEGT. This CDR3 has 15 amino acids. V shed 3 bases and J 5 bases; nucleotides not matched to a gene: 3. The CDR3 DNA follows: TGTGCCAGCAGTGATCGGACAGGGAATAATTCACCCCTCCACTTT. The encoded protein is CASSDRTGNNSPLHF.

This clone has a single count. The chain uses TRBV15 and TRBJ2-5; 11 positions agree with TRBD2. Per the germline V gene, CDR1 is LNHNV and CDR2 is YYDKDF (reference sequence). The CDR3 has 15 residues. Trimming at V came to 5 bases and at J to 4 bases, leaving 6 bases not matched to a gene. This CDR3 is CATSGLAGGGETQYF. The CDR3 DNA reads TGTGCCACCAGCGGACTAGCGGGTGGTGGAGAGACCCAGTACTTC. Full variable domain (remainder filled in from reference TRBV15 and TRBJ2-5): DAMVIQNPRYQVTQFGKPVTLSCSQTLNHNVMYWYQQKSSQAPKLLFHYYDKDFNNEADTPDNFQSRRPNTSFCFLDIRSPGLGDTAMYLCATSGLAGGGETQYFGPGTRLLVL.

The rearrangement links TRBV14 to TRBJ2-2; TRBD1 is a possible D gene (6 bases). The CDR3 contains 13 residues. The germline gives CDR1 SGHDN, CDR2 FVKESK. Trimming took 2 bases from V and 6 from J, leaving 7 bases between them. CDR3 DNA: TGTGCCAGCAGCCAAAACAGGGCCGGGGAGCTGTTTTTT. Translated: CASSQNRAGELFF.

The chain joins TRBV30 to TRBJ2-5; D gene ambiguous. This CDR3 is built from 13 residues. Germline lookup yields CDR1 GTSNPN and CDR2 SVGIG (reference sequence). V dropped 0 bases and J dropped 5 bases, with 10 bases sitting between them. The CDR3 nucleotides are TGTGCCTGGAGTGTTAACAGCTATGAGACCCAGTACTTC. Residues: CAWSVNSYETQYF. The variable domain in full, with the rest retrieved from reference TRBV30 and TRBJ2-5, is SQTIHQWPATLVQPVGSPLSLECTVEGTSNPNLYWYRQAAGRGLQLLFYSVGIGQISSEVPQNLSASRPQDRQFILSSKKLLLSDSGFYLCAWSVNSYETQYFGPGTRLLVL.